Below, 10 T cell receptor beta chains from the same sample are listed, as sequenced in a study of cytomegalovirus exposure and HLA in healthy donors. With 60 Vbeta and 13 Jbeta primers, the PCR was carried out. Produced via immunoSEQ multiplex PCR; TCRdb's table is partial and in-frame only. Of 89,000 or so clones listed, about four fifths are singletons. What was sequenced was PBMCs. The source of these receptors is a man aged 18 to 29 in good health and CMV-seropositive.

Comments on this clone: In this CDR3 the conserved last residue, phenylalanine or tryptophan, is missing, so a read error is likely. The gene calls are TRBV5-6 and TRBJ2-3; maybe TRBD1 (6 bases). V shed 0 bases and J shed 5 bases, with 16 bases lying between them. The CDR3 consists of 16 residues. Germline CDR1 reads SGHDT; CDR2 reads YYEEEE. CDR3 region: CASSLGGWGPGDTQYV. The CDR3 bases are TGTGCCAGCAGCTTGGGAGGGTGGGGGCCAGGAGATACGCAGTATGTT.

The CDR3 spells CASSYGYNSPLHF. CDR3 DNA sequence: TGTGCCAGCAGCTACGGGTATAATTCACCCCTCCACTTT. V usage is TRBV7-9 and J usage is TRBJ1-6; D gene ambiguous. V gave up 4 bases and J gave up 4 bases, with 5 bases separating them. This CDR3 contains 13 residues. Germline CDR1 reads SEHNR; CDR2 reads FQNEAQ (reference sequence).

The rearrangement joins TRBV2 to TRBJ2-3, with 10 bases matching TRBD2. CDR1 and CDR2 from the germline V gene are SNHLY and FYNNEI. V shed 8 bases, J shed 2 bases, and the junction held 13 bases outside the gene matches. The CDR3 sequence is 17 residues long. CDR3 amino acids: CASDTVGLAAFTDTQYF. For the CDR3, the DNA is TGTGCCAGCGATACAGTAGGACTAGCGGCTTTCACAGATACGCAGTATTTT. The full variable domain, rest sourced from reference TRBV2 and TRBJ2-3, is EPEVTQTPSHQVTQMGQEVILRCVPISNHLYFYWYRQILGQKVEFLVSFYNNEISEKSEIFDDQFSVERPDGSNFTLKIRSTKLEDSAMYFCASDTVGLAAFTDTQYFGPGTRLTVL.

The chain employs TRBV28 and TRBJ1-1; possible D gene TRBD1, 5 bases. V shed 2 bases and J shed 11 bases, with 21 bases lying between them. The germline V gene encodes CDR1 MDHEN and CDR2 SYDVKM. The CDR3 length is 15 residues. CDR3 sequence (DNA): TGTGCCAGCAGTTTAAAGGGCCTGGGCAGGGATCGCGCTTTCTTT. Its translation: CASSLKGLGRDRAFF.

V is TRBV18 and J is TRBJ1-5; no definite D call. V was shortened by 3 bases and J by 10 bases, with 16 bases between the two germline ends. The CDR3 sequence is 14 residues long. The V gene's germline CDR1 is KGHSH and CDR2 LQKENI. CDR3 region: CASSPLGGLNPQHF. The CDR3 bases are TGTGCCAGCTCACCCTTAGGAGGGTTAAATCCCCAGCATTTT.

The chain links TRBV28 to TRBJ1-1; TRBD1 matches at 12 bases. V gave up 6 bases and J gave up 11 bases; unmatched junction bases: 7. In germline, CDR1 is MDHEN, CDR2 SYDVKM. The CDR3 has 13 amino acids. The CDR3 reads CASSSRDRGHAFF. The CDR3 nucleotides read TGTGCCAGCAGCTCCCGGGACAGGGGGCATGCTTTCTTT.

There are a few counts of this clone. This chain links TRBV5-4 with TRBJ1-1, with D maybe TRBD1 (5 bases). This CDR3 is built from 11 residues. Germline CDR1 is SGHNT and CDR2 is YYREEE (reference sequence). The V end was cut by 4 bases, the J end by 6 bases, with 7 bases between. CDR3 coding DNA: TGTGCCAGCAGCCAAGGGGCTGAAGCTTTCTTT. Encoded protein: CASSQGAEAFF.

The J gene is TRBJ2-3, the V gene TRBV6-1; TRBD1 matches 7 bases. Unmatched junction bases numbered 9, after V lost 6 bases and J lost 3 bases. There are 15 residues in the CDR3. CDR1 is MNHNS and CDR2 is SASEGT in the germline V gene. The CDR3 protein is CASSRQGGGTDTQYF. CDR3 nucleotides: TGTGCCAGCAGCCGACAGGGTGGGGGTACAGATACGCAGTATTTT.

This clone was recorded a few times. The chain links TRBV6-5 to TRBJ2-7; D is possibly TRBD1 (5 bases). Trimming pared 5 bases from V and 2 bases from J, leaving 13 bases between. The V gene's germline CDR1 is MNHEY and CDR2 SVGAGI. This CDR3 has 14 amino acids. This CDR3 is CASSRDSGPYEQYF. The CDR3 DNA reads TGTGCCAGCAGTCGAGACAGTGGACCCTACGAGCAGTACTTC.

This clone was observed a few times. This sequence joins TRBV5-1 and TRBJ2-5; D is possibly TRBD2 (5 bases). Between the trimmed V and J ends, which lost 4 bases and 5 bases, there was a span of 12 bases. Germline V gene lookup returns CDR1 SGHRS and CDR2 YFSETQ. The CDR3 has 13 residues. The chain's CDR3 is CASSEGRAETQYF. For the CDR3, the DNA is TGCGCCAGCAGCGAGGGTCGGGCGGAGACCCAGTACTTC.